This T cell receptor beta chain was observed in a study of Graves' ophthalmopathy and Graves' hyperthyroidism. Findings of the study overall: The authors also found most expanded thyroid clonotypes above 0.001 frequency in blood.

Other autoimmune diseases, uncontrolled infections, pregnancy or lactation ruled patients out of participation. Germline V gene data show CDR1 as SQVTM and CDR2 as ANQGSEA. The V gene lost 5 bases and the J gene lost 5 bases, with 15 bases spanning the gap. This CDR3 is 14 amino acids long. Concerning this clonotype itself: What it recognizes is unknown.

TCR beta CDR3 amplification used RNA transcripts. Following a first-round RT-PCR that used HTBI primers, a second-round multiplex PCR was carried out. TCRdb called the multiplex PCR reads again in MiXCR, with one record for every CDR3 protein. The sample holds over a million distinct CDR3 sequences, 35% to 40% seen once. This chain joins TRBV29-1 and TRBJ2-2; D perhaps matches TRBD2 (5 bases). The source of this sequence is an adult man with Graves' hyperthyroidism. The material sequenced was peripheral blood or thyroid tissue (not recorded which). The CDR3 DNA follows: TGCAGCGTTTCATCGGGAAATCGTACCGGGGAGCTGTTTTTT. Protein sequence: CSVSSGNRTGELFF.